This TCR beta chain stems from a study of T cells in Graves' hyperthyroidism and ophthalmopathy. V gave up 8 bases and J gave up 0 bases, with 16 bases separating them. The germline CDR1 and CDR2 sequences are MDHEN and SYDVKM. The CDR3 runs to 15 residues. The CDR3 regions of TCR beta were amplified from RNA transcripts. HTBI primers drove first-round RT-PCR of the TCR CDR3. TCRdb processed the multiplex PCR reads anew with MiXCR; each CDR3 protein has one entry. The table lists some 550,000 distinct CDR3 sequences, about 20% of them singletons, with 26% in the top ten. In its sample, this clonotype was seen many times.

The J gene is TRBJ1-1, the V gene TRBV28; weak D call: TRBD1 (5 bases). This clonotype was obtained from a man aged 18-30 years with Graves' hyperthyroidism. Sequencing used blood. CDR3 residues: CASEPIGEMNTEAFF. DNA of the CDR3: TGTGCCAGCGAGCCCATAGGGGAAATGAACACTGAAGCTTTCTTT.